One and the same sample provided the 11 T cell receptor beta chains below, sequenced in a study of human T cells and chemical hapten exposure. The time point was: patch test 1, 2 weeks after DPC sensitization. Treatment noted: therapeutic diphenylcyclopropenone sensitization with weekly scalp DPC. TCRdb re-called the RACE reads through MiXCR, storing one row per CDR3 protein. Altogether 150,000 or so distinct CDR3 sequences are present, around 13% being singletons, with the ten largest covering 1.5% to 2%. The sample consisted of whole blood, taken in connection with sensitization to the hapten diphenylcyclopropenone (DPC). The receptor set was obtained from a woman under 40 with alopecia areata. Some clones in this sample may be carry-over from other donors' samples.

The sample holds a few counts of this clonotype. The genes are TRBV2 and TRBJ2-3; 8 positions match TRBD2. CDR3 size: 15 residues. Germline loops: CDR1 SNHLY, CDR2 FYNNEI. The junction had 7 bases not matched to a gene; V was cut back by 4 bases and J by 4 bases. The CDR3 DNA sequence: TGTGCCAGCAGTGGAGGACTAGCAATCTCAGATACGCAGTATTTT. Translated: CASSGGLAISDTQYF.

Only a few counts were recorded for this clonotype. This chain uses TRBV29-1 with TRBJ2-5; tentatively, D is TRBD1 (7 bases). V lost 7 bases to trimming and J lost 4 bases, with 10 bases between them. The germline V gene has CDR1 SQVTM and CDR2 ANQGSEA. This CDR3 has 11 residues. In DNA, the CDR3 is TGCAGCGGGCAGGGGGGAGAGACCCAGTACTTC. Its protein product is CSGQGGETQYF.

V usage is TRBV28 and J usage is TRBJ2-1; perhaps TRBD2 as D (7 bases). The CDR3 is 16 amino acids. CDR1 and CDR2 from the germline V gene are MDHEN and SYDVKM. With 3 bases removed from V and 0 bases from J, the gap between germline ends came to 12 bases. The CDR3 nucleotides are TGTGCCAGCAGTTTTGGGGGCGGGAGCTCCTACAATGAGCAGTTCTTC. It yields the protein CASSFGGGSSYNEQFF.

This clonotype was detected only a few times. The V and J genes are TRBV7-2 and TRBJ2-3; TRBD2 matches at 14 bases. The CDR3 runs to 17 residues. V lost 1 base, J lost 4 bases, and 4 bases stayed unmatched. Germline CDR1 and CDR2: SGHTA and FQGNSA. CDR3: CASSLVVTSGGADTQYF. For the CDR3, the DNA is TGTGCCAGCAGCTTAGTCGTGACTAGCGGGGGGGCAGATACGCAGTATTTT.

The chain couples TRBV6-2 or TRBV6-3 to TRBJ2-1; D gene uncertain. The CDR3 has 16 amino acids. Looked up from germline, CDR1 is MNHEY and CDR2 is SVGEGT. Trimming pared 1 base from V and 0 bases from J, leaving 10 bases between. In DNA, the CDR3 is TGTGCCAGCAGTTACTGGGTAGGAAGCTCCTACAATGAGCAGTTCTTC. Its translation: CASSYWVGSSYNEQFF.

This clonotype was picked up a small number of times. DNA of the CDR3: TGTGCCAGCAGCCAACGACAGGGGGCGGGCACCGGGGAGCTGTTTTTT. Translation gives CASSQRQGAGTGELFF. This chain links TRBV3-1 with TRBJ2-2; 10 nucleotides align to TRBD1. CDR1 is LGHDT, CDR2 YNNKEL, per germline (reference sequence). V gave up 2 bases and J gave up 4 bases; unmatched junction bases: 4. The CDR3 extends over 16 amino acids.

The V and J genes are TRBV28 and TRBJ2-3; D is perhaps TRBD1 or TRBD2 (5 bases each). The V gene lost 4 bases and the J gene lost 3 bases, with 11 bases spanning the gap. The germline gives CDR1 MDHEN, CDR2 SYDVKM. The CDR3 loop spans 14 amino acids. In DNA, the CDR3 is TGTGCCAGCAGTTGGGGACCCCCTACAGATACGCAGTATTTT. Translated, it gives CASSWGPPTDTQYF.

The V gene is TRBV29-1, the J gene TRBJ1-2; possibly TRBD1 for D (6 bases). The V and J ends lost 0 bases and 10 bases respectively, with 18 bases between them. The CDR3 runs to 14 residues. The germline V gene encodes CDR1 SQVTM and CDR2 ANQGSEA. CDR3 bases: TGCAGCGTTGAAGATTATCGGGGGCCTAATGTCTACACCTTC. Translating it yields CSVEDYRGPNVYTF. The full variable domain, in which reference TRBV29-1 and TRBJ1-2 provide the parts outside the CDR3, is SAVISQKPSRDICQRGTSLTIQCQVDSQVTMMFWYRQQPGQSLTLIATANQGSEATYESGFVIDKFPISRPNLTFSTLTVSNMSPEDSSIYLCSVEDYRGPNVYTFGSGTRLTVV.

The V and J genes are TRBV10-1 and TRBJ2-1; 8 positions match TRBD2. V dropped 2 bases and J dropped 4; count of bases not matched to a gene: 4. CDR3 length: 15 residues. Germline values: CDR1 WNHNN, CDR2 SYGVQD (reference sequence). The chain's CDR3 is CASSEGTSGYNEQFF. The CDR3, as DNA: TGCGCCAGCAGTGAGGGAACTAGCGGATACAATGAGCAGTTCTTC.

This clonotype was counted many times. This chain connects TRBV10-3 to TRBJ1-5; tentative D call: TRBD1 (5 bases). There are 16 residues in the CDR3. V gave up 2 bases and J gave up 4 bases, with 15 bases separating them. Germline loops: CDR1 ENHRY, CDR2 SYGVKD. The CDR3 DNA reads as TGTGCCATCAGTGAGGGGTCGGGGGTACGAAATCAGCCCCAGCATTTT. Translation gives CAISEGSGVRNQPQHF.

This clonotype was detected many times. This chain joins TRBV7-3 and TRBJ1-2, with TRBD1 as a possible D gene (6 bases). Trimming took off 0 bases at V and 8 bases at J, with 13 bases between the two ends. This CDR3 has 14 amino acids. Germline assignment: CDR1 SGHTA and CDR2 FQGTGA. CDR3 protein: CASSLTGGDEGYTF. As DNA, the CDR3 is TGTGCCAGCAGCTTAACAGGGGGAGATGAAGGCTACACCTTC.